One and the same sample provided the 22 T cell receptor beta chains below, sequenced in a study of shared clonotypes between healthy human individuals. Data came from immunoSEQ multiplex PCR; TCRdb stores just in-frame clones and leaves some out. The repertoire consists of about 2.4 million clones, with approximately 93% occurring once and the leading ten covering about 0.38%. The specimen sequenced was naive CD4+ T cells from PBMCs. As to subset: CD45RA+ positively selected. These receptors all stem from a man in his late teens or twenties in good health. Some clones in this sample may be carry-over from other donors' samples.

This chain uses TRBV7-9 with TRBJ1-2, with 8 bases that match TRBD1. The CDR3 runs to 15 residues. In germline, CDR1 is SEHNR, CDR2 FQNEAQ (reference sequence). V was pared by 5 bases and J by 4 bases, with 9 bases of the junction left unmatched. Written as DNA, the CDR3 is TGTGCCAGCAGCCGCGGACAGGGCCCGAGCTATGGCTACACCTTC. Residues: CASSRGQGPSYGYTF.

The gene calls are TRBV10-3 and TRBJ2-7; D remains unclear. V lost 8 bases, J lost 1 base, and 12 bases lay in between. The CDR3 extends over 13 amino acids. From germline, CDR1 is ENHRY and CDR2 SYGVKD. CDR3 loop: CAISPTFSYEQYF. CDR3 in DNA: TGTGCCATCTCTCCGACTTTTTCCTACGAGCAGTACTTC.

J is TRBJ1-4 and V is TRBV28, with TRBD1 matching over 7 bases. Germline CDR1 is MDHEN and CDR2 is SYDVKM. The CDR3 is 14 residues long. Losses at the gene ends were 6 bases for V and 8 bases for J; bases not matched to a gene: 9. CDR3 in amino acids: CASSPTDRDEKLFF. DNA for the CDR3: TGTGCCAGCAGCCCCACAGACAGGGACGAAAAACTGTTTTTT.

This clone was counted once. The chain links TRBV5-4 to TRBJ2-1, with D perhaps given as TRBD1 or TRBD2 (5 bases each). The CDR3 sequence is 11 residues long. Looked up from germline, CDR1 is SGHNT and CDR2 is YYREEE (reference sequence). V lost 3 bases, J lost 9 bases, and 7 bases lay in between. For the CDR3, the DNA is TGTGCCAGCAGCTGGGGACCTGAGCAGTTCTTC. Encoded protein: CASSWGPEQFF.

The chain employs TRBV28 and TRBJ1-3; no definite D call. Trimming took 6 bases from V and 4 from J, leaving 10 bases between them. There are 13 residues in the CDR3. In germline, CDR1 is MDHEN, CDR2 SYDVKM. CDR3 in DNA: TGTGCCAGCAGGGAGGCAGCGGGAAACACCATATATTTT. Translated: CASREAAGNTIYF.

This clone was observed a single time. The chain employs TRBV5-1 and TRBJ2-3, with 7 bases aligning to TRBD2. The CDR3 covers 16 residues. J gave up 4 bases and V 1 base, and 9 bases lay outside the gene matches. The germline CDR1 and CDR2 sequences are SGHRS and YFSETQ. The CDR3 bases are TGCGCCAGCAGCTTGAGTCGGCGGGAGATGGCAGATACGCAGTATTTT. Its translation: CASSLSRREMADTQYF.

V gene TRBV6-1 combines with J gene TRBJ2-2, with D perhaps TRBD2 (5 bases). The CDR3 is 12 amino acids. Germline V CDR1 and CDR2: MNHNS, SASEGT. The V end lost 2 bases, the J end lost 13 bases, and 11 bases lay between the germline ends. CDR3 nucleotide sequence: TGTGCCAGCAGTGAATGGGCAGGAGGGCTGTTTTTT. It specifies CASSEWAGGLFF.

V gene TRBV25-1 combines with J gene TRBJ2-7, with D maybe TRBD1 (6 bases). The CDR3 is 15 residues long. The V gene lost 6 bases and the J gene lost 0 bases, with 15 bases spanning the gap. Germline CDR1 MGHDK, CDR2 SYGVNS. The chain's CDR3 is CASSAAQGSSYEQYF. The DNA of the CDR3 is TGTGCCAGCAGCGCAGCCCAGGGGAGCTCCTACGAGCAGTACTTC.

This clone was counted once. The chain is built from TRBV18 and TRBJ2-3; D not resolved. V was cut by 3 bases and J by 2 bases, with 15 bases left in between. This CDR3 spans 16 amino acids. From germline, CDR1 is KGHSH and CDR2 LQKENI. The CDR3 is CASSPPDESFTDTQYF. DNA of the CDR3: TGTGCCAGCTCACCCCCCGACGAGTCTTTCACAGATACGCAGTATTTT.

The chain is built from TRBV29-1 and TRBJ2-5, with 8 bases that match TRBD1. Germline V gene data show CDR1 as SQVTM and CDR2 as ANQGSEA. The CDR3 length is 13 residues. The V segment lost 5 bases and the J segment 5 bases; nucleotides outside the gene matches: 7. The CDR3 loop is CSVLVDRVETQYF. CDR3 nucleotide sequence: TGCAGCGTTCTCGTGGACAGGGTTGAGACCCAGTACTTC.

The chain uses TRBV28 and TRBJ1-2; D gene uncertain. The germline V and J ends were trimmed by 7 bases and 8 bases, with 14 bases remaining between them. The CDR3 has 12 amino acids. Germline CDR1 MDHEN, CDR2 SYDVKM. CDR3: CASKLRKSGYTF. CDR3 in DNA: TGTGCCAGCAAGCTACGAAAGTCGGGCTACACCTTC.

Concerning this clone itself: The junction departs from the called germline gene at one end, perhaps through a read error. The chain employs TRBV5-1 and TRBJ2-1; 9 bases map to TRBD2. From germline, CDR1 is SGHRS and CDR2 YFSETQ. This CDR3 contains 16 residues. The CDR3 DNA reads TGCGCCAGCAGCGCAACTCTAGCGGGAAGTTTGAATGAGCAGCTCTTC. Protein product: CASSATLAGSLNEQLF.

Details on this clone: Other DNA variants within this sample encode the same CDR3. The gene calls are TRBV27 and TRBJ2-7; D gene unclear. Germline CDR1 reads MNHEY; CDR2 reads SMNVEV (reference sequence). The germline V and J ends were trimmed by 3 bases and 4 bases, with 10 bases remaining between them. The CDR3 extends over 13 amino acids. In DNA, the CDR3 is TGTGCCAGCAGTTTCCAGTTCAGTTACGAGCAGTACTTC. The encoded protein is CASSFQFSYEQYF.

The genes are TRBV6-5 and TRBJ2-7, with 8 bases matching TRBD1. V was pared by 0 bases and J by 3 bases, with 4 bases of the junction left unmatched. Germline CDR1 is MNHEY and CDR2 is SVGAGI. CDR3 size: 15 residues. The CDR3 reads CASSYSIQGGYEQYF. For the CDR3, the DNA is TGTGCCAGCAGTTACTCGATACAGGGGGGCTACGAGCAGTACTTC.

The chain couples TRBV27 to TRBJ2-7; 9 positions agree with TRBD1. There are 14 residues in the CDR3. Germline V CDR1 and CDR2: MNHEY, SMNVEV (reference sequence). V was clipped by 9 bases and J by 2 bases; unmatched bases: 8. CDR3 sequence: CASMFGTGPYEQYF. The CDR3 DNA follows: TGTGCCAGTATGTTCGGGACAGGGCCCTACGAGCAGTACTTC.

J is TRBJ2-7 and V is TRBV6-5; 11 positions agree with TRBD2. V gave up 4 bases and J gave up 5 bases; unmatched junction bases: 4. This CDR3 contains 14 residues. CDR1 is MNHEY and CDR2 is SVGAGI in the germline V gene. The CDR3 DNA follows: TGTGCCAGCAGTTCTAGCGGGAGGATGAACGAGCAGTACTTC. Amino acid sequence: CASSSSGRMNEQYF.

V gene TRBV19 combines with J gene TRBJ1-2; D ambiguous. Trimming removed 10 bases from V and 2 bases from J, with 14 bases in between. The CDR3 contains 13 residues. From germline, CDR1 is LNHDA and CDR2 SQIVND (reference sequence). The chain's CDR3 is CAIWSPLNYGYTF. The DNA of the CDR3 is TGTGCCATCTGGAGCCCCCTCAACTATGGCTACACCTTC.

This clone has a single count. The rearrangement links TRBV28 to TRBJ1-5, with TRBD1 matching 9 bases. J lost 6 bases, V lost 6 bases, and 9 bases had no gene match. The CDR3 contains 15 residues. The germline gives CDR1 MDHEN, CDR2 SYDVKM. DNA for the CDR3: TGTGCCAGCAGCCCTAGGGACAGGGAGGGTCAGCCCCAGCATTTT. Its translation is CASSPRDREGQPQHF.

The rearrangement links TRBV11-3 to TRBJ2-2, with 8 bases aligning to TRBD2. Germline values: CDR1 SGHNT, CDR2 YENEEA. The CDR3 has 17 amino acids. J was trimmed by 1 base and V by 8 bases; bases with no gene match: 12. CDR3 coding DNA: TGTGCCAGCCATCCCACTAGCGGCCGAGGGAACACCGGGGAGCTGTTTTTT. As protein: CASHPTSGRGNTGELFF. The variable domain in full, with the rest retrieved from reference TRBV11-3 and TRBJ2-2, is EAGVVQSPRYKIIEKKQPVAFWCNPISGHNTLYWYLQNLGQGPELLIRYENEEAVDDSQLPKDRFSAERLKGVDSTLKIQPAELGDSAVYLCASHPTSGRGNTGELFFGEGSRLTVL.

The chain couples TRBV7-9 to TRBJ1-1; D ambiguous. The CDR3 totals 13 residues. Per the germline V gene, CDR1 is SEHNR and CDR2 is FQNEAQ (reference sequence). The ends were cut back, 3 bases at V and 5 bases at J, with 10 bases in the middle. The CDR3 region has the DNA TGTGCCAGCAGCTTCGTTCTGGGGACTGAAGCTTTCTTT. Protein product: CASSFVLGTEAFF.

For the CDR3, the DNA is TGTGCCAGCAGCGGGGGTGAGAGTCACCTCGGCGGCTACACCTTC. It yields the protein CASSGGESHLGGYTF. The rearrangement uses TRBV11-2 and TRBJ1-2, with D maybe TRBD1 (5 bases). Per germline, CDR1 SGHAT and CDR2 FQNNGV. The length of the CDR3 is 15 residues. Between the trimmed V and J ends, which lost 5 bases and 8 bases, there was a span of 21 bases.

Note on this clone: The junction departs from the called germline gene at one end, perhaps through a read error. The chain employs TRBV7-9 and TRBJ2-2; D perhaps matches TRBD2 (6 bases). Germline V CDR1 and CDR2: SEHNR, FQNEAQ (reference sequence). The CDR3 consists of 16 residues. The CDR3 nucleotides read TGTGCCAGAAGATCCGGATCACCCGCGAACACCGGGGGGCTGTTTTTT. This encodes CARRSGSPANTGGLFF.